These 20 T cell receptor beta chains came from one sample sequenced in a study of siplizumab effects on memory and regulatory T cells. Assay used: immunoSEQ multiplex PCR; TCRdb lists only in-frame clones, some missing. The data contain 100,000 or so clones, 80% to 95% of them singletons. Input material: non-Treg CD4+ T cells sorted from blood. These receptors all come from a human donor in good health.

This sequence joins TRBV7-2 and TRBJ2-2; the D gene is possibly TRBD1 (6 bases). Trimming took off 6 bases at V and 4 bases at J, with 12 bases between the two ends. The germline gives CDR1 SGHTA, CDR2 FQGNSA. The CDR3 has 14 amino acids. CDR3 DNA: TGTGCCAGCAGTCCTACAGGGCCCACCGGGGAGCTGTTTTTT. This encodes CASSPTGPTGELFF.

The chain employs TRBV19 and TRBJ1-3; the match to TRBD1 covers 8 bases. The CDR3 has 15 amino acids. V shed 5 bases, J shed 3 bases, and the junction held 6 bases outside the gene matches. Germline-derived CDR1 and CDR2 are LNHDA and SQIVND (reference sequence). CDR3: CASSLGTGYGNTIYF. CDR3 DNA: TGTGCCAGTAGTCTCGGGACAGGCTATGGAAACACCATATATTTT.

The V gene is TRBV9, the J gene TRBJ1-3, with D hard to call. The CDR3 covers 12 residues. In germline, CDR1 is SGDLS, CDR2 YYNGEE. V lost 1 base and J 2 bases, leaving 1 base between the germline ends. The CDR3 nucleotides read TGTGCCAGCAGCGTACCTGGAAACACCATATATTTT. It encodes CASSVPGNTIYF.

The J gene is TRBJ2-6, the V gene TRBV6-4; D is unresolved. With 7 bases removed from V and 0 bases from J, the gap between germline ends came to 7 bases. The CDR3 covers 14 residues. Germline CDR1 reads MRHNA; CDR2 reads SNTAGT. This CDR3 is CASKDHSGANVLTF. DNA of the CDR3: TGTGCCAGCAAGGACCACTCTGGGGCCAACGTCCTGACTTTC.

The rearrangement uses TRBV4-1 and TRBJ2-1, with D hard to call. This CDR3 is built from 12 residues. Per germline, CDR1 MGHRA and CDR2 YSYEKL. V shed 2 bases and J shed 6 bases, with 5 bases lying between them. CDR3 DNA sequence: TGCGCCAGCAGCCAACTAGGCAATGAGCAGTTCTTC. This sequence encodes CASSQLGNEQFF.

This chain joins TRBV9 and TRBJ2-7; D perhaps matches TRBD1 (6 bases). The germline V and J ends were trimmed by 3 bases and 2 bases, with 12 bases remaining between them. This CDR3 contains 14 residues. In germline, CDR1 is SGDLS, CDR2 YYNGEE. DNA for the CDR3: TGTGCCAGCAGCGAGGGGACACGTGCCTACGAGCAGTACTTC. This encodes CASSEGTRAYEQYF.

The chain uses TRBV5-4 and TRBJ2-2, with D perhaps matching TRBD2 (6 bases). The CDR3 runs 16 residues. V dropped 1 base and J dropped 0 bases, with 10 bases sitting between them. CDR1 SGHNT and CDR2 YYREEE come from the germline V gene (reference sequence). The CDR3 is CASSLYAGSNTGELFF. DNA for the CDR3: TGTGCCAGCAGCTTGTATGCGGGGTCGAACACCGGGGAGCTGTTTTTT.

This chain connects TRBV28 to TRBJ2-2; TRBD1 matches 8 bases. CDR1 and CDR2 from the germline V gene are MDHEN and SYDVKM. Unmatched junction bases numbered 6, after V lost 11 bases and J lost 1 base. This CDR3 spans 14 amino acids. This chain's CDR3 is CACGGTGNTGELFF. The CDR3 coding sequence is TGTGCCTGTGGCGGGACAGGGAACACCGGGGAGCTGTTTTTT.

V gene TRBV4-3 combines with J gene TRBJ2-1, with D unclear. The V gene lost 3 bases and the J gene lost 8 bases, with 17 bases spanning the gap. CDR1 is LGHNA and CDR2 is YSLEER in the germline V gene. The CDR3 sequence is 15 residues long. The chain's CDR3 is CASSQVSGRAYEQFF. Written as DNA, the CDR3 is TGCGCCAGCAGCCAGGTGTCAGGCCGGGCCTATGAGCAGTTCTTC.

The rearrangement links TRBV5-1 to TRBJ2-3; D is ambiguous. This CDR3 is 15 amino acids long. Germline V gene lookup returns CDR1 SGHRS and CDR2 YFSETQ. V shed 6 bases and J shed 0 bases, with 14 bases lying between them. The CDR3 region has the DNA TGCGCCAGCAAGGTGAAGGCTAGTAGCACAGATACGCAGTATTTT. Its translation is CASKVKASSTDTQYF.

Only a few counts were recorded for this clone. This chain links TRBV7-9 with TRBJ2-7; possibly TRBD1 for D (6 bases). The germline gives CDR1 SEHNR, CDR2 FQNEAQ (reference sequence). CDR3 size: 13 residues. V gave up 5 bases and J gave up 0 bases, with 8 bases separating them. The CDR3 here is CASSRQASYEQYF. The DNA for the CDR3 is TGTGCCAGCAGCCGACAGGCCTCCTACGAGCAGTACTTC.

The chain employs TRBV2 and TRBJ2-7; D is ambiguous. Germline V CDR1 and CDR2: SNHLY, FYNNEI. The CDR3 consists of 12 residues. Trimming removed 6 bases from V and 5 bases from J, with 11 bases in between. Here the CDR3 DNA reads TGTGCCAGCAGCCTCCAAGCTAACGAGCAGTACTTC. Its translation is CASSLQANEQYF.

This chain links TRBV28 with TRBJ1-5; TRBD1 matches at 8 bases. V was clipped by 5 bases and J by 5 bases; unmatched bases: 11. This CDR3 comprises 16 residues. CDR1 MDHEN and CDR2 SYDVKM come from the germline V gene. The CDR3 DNA follows: TGTGCCAGCAGTCTAGAATCAGGGGGCCTATATCAGCCCCAGCATTTT. This codes for CASSLESGGLYQPQHF. The full variable domain, rest sourced from reference TRBV28 and TRBJ1-5, is DVKVTQSSRYLVKRTGEKVFLECVQDMDHENMFWYRQDPGLGLRLIYFSYDVKMKEKGDIPEGYSVSREKKERFSLILESASTNQTSMYLCASSLESGGLYQPQHFGDGTRLSIL.

The V and J genes are TRBV7-2 and TRBJ2-3; no reliable D call. V lost 1 base, J lost 0 bases, and 8 bases lay in between. Germline assignment: CDR1 SGHTA and CDR2 FQGNSA. This CDR3 is 15 amino acids long. Here the CDR3 DNA reads TGTGCCAGCAGCTTAGGAAGCACTAGCACAGATACGCAGTATTTT. Protein product: CASSLGSTSTDTQYF.

Notes on this clone: The sample carries other DNA sequences with the same CDR3. The chain combines TRBV6-5 with TRBJ1-5, with D uncertain. CDR3 length: 13 residues. Germline assignment: CDR1 MNHEY and CDR2 SVGAGI. The V gene lost 6 bases and the J gene lost 3 bases, with 9 bases spanning the gap. The CDR3 DNA sequence: TGTGCCAGCAGCAGAGATAACAATCAGCCCCAGCATTTT. It encodes CASSRDNNQPQHF.

This sequence joins TRBV5-1 and TRBJ1-1; D gene uncertain. Germline lookup yields CDR1 SGHRS and CDR2 YFSETQ. V lost 5 bases and J lost 5, with 16 bases in between. The CDR3 length is 14 residues. The CDR3 here is CASRYEGPRTEAFF. The CDR3 DNA is TGCGCCAGCAGATACGAGGGCCCGCGGACTGAAGCTTTCTTT.

The chain recombines TRBV30 with TRBJ2-2; 11 nucleotides match TRBD1. In germline, CDR1 is GTSNPN, CDR2 SVGIG (reference sequence). The CDR3 contains 16 residues. The V and J ends lost 3 bases and 5 bases, in that order; junction bases with no gene match: 8. CDR3 amino acids: CAWSLAGTGGTGELFF. CDR3 DNA sequence: TGTGCCTGGAGCCTTGCCGGGACAGGGGGGACCGGGGAGCTGTTTTTT.

The chain carries TRBV5-1 and TRBJ2-3, with D hard to call. This CDR3 is built from 15 residues. The V gene's germline CDR1 is SGHRS and CDR2 YFSETQ. The ends were cut back, 0 bases at V and 4 bases at J, with 12 bases in the middle. CDR3 in DNA: TGCGCCAGCAGCTTGGTCCTAGGGTCGTCAGATACGCAGTATTTT. It encodes CASSLVLGSSDTQYF.

Concerning this clone: In the same sample, other DNA sequences code for this CDR3. The chain links TRBV18 to TRBJ1-3; 7 bases fit TRBD1. The junction had 2 bases not matched to a gene; V was cut back by 3 bases and J by 3 bases. Per germline, CDR1 KGHSH and CDR2 LQKENI. This CDR3 spans 14 amino acids. The CDR3 DNA reads as TGTGCCAGCTCACCCGACAGGGATGGAAACACCATATATTTT. It specifies CASSPDRDGNTIYF. Drawing the rest from reference TRBV18 and TRBJ1-3, the complete variable domain is NAGVMQNPRHLVRRRGQEARLRCSPMKGHSHVYWYRQLPEEGLKFMVYLQKENIIDESGMPKERFSAEFPKEGPSILRIQQVVRGDSAAYFCASSPDRDGNTIYFGEGSWLTVV.

This chain connects TRBV28 to TRBJ1-4, with a possible D match to TRBD1 (5 bases). V was shortened by 5 bases and J by 4 bases, with 14 bases between the two germline ends. Per the germline V gene, CDR1 is MDHEN and CDR2 is SYDVKM. CDR3 length equals 15 residues. The CDR3 protein is CASSPPLGHNEKLFF. The CDR3 DNA is TGTGCCAGCAGTCCCCCTCTAGGACATAATGAAAAACTGTTTTTT.